One and the same sample provided the 24 T cell receptor beta chains below, sequenced in a study of control samples from healthy donors and cancer patients. Profiling relied on immunoSEQ multiplex PCR, and the TCRdb table lists in-frame clones only, not all of them. This table has about 100,000 clones, 92% appearing once. Sample: blood. These receptors were collected from a human donor in good health. The donor label of this sample is uncertain.

This clone was detected many times. The chain couples TRBV19 to TRBJ1-5, with D tentatively TRBD1 (5 bases). V lost 10 bases to trimming and J lost 7 bases, with 20 bases between them. This CDR3 has 14 residues. In germline, CDR1 is LNHDA, CDR2 SQIVND (reference sequence). The CDR3 nucleotides are TGTGCCACGGACACCCGGGACTCGAACCAGCCCCAGCATTTT. Amino acid sequence: CATDTRDSNQPQHF.

CDR3 in amino acids: CAWRRGRNTEAFF. DNA for the CDR3: TGTGCCTGGAGGAGGGGCCGGAACACTGAAGCTTTCTTT. This sequence joins TRBV30 and TRBJ1-1; maybe TRBD1 (5 bases). The CDR3 is 13 amino acids. Germline lookup yields CDR1 GTSNPN and CDR2 SVGIG (reference sequence). The germline V and J ends were trimmed by 3 bases and 1 base, with 9 bases remaining between them.

The V and J genes are TRBV3-1 (or the pseudogene TRBV3-2) and TRBJ2-3, with D possibly matching TRBD2 (7 bases). Trimming took off 2 bases at V and 5 bases at J, with 11 bases between the two ends. This CDR3 contains 14 residues. Germline V gene sequence: CDR1 LGHDT, CDR2 YNNKEL (reference sequence). The CDR3 DNA reads as TGTGCCAGCAGCCAACGGGGGGCTAGAGATACGCAGTATTTT. Protein sequence: CASSQRGARDTQYF.

This chain uses TRBV14 with TRBJ2-2, with 9 bases fitting TRBD1. Germline lookup yields CDR1 SGHDN and CDR2 FVKESK. The CDR3 loop spans 16 amino acids. Trimming took 4 bases from V and 4 from J; bases not matched to a gene: 7. The DNA of the CDR3 is TGTGCCAGCAGCCGGAAGGACAGGGGCGGCACCGGGGAGCTGTTTTTT. It is translated as CASSRKDRGGTGELFF.

The genes are TRBV2 and TRBJ1-3; 7 bases are a match to TRBD1. V was clipped by 8 bases and J by 4 bases; unmatched bases: 11. CDR1 and CDR2 (germline): SNHLY, FYNNEI. This CDR3 contains 15 residues. The CDR3 sequence is CASGSGGSGGNTIYF. The CDR3, as DNA: TGTGCCAGCGGATCAGGGGGATCGGGGGGAAACACCATATATTTT.

V is TRBV3-1 (or the pseudogene TRBV3-2) and J is TRBJ1-1, with 9 bases that match TRBD1. CDR1 is LGHDT and CDR2 is YNNKEL in the germline V gene (reference sequence). The V segment lost 5 bases and the J segment 1 base; nucleotides outside the gene matches: 8. The CDR3 consists of 16 residues. CDR3 sequence reads: CASSGRTGARNTEAFF. The DNA of the CDR3 is TGTGCCAGCAGCGGACGGACAGGGGCGAGGAACACTGAAGCTTTCTTT.

The chain joins TRBV25-1 to TRBJ1-2; no clear D. CDR3 size: 14 residues. Trimming took 5 bases from V and 5 from J, leaving 15 bases between them. Germline CDR1 reads MGHDK; CDR2 reads SYGVNS. CDR3 sequence reads: CASSPETVLYGYTF. CDR3 sequence (DNA): TGTGCCAGCAGTCCAGAGACCGTGTTATATGGCTACACCTTC.

The chain has TRBV5-4 and TRBJ2-7, with TRBD2 matching over 8 bases. The trim removed 6 bases at V and 4 bases at J, leaving 12 bases unmatched. CDR1 and CDR2 from the germline V gene are SGHNT and YYREEE (reference sequence). The CDR3 is made up of 15 amino acids. CDR3: CASTHTGGATYEQYF. Written as DNA, the CDR3 is TGTGCCAGCACACACACGGGAGGGGCGACGTACGAGCAGTACTTC.

This chain connects TRBV5-6 to TRBJ1-6, with D perhaps TRBD1 (5 bases). CDR1 is SGHDT and CDR2 is YYEEEE in the germline V gene. The V gene lost 2 bases and the J gene lost 0 bases, with 12 bases spanning the gap. The CDR3 extends over 17 amino acids. The CDR3, as DNA: TGTGCCAGCAGCTTTGGGGGTAGGAGCTCCTATAATTCACCCCTCCACTTT. Amino acids: CASSFGGRSSYNSPLHF. Full variable domain (missing parts from reference TRBV5-6 and TRBJ1-6): DAGVTQSPTHLIKTRGQQVTLRCSPKSGHDTVSWYQQALGQGPQFIFQYYEEEERQRGNFPDRFSGHQFPNYSSELNVNALLLGDSALYLCASSFGGRSSYNSPLHFGNGTRLTVT.

V is TRBV6-6 and J is TRBJ1-6; 10 bases are shared with TRBD1. Germline V gene sequence: CDR1 MNHNY, CDR2 SVGAGI (reference sequence). The CDR3 sequence is 15 residues long. Trimming removed 6 bases from V and 9 bases from J; junction bases left unmatched: 8. The CDR3 DNA reads TGTGCCAGCAGCGGACAGGGGGGCGAATTTTCACCCCTCCACTTT. Translated, it gives CASSGQGGEFSPLHF.

The chain is built from TRBV5-5 and TRBJ1-2; 8 nucleotides match TRBD1. Germline CDR1 SGHKS, CDR2 YYEKEE (reference sequence). V shed 4 bases, J shed 2 bases, and the junction held 13 bases outside the gene matches. This CDR3 comprises 17 residues. The chain's CDR3 is CASSRERPGQENYGYTF. CDR3 nucleotides: TGTGCCAGCAGCCGTGAGAGACCGGGACAGGAGAACTATGGCTACACCTTC.

The chain combines TRBV24-1 with TRBJ2-5, with 9 bases that match TRBD2. The CDR3 contains 14 residues. Trimming took 9 bases from V and 4 from J; bases not matched to a gene: 8. The germline V gene encodes CDR1 KGHDR and CDR2 SFDVKD. The CDR3 spells CATGGGAGIETQYF. CDR3 DNA sequence: TGTGCCACCGGCGGGGGGGCAGGGATAGAGACCCAGTACTTC.

This rearrangement joins TRBV6-5 to TRBJ2-5; 7 bases agree with TRBD1. From germline, CDR1 is MNHEY and CDR2 SVGAGI. The J segment lost 0 bases and the V segment lost 4 bases, leaving 2 bases of the junction unmatched. The CDR3 consists of 14 residues. Here the CDR3 reads CASSWDRDQETQYF. The CDR3 nucleotides are TGTGCCAGCAGTTGGGACAGAGACCAAGAGACCCAGTACTTC.

The chain couples TRBV6-5 to TRBJ1-2, with 7 bases that match TRBD1. Trimming at V came to 7 bases and at J to 4 bases, leaving 6 bases not matched to a gene. The CDR3 spans 13 residues. CDR1 and CDR2 (germline): MNHEY, SVGAGI. CDR3 region: CASTPQGSYGYTF. CDR3 DNA: TGTGCCAGCACCCCACAGGGGTCCTATGGCTACACCTTC.

The chain recombines TRBV5-8 with TRBJ2-3, with TRBD1 matching over 7 bases. Trimming cost V 0 bases and J 3 bases; bases outside gene matches: 7. The CDR3 runs 16 residues. The germline V gene has CDR1 SGHTS and CDR2 YDEGEE. The CDR3 DNA is TGTGCCAGCAGCTTGGGGACAGGCCAGCAGACAGATACGCAGTATTTT. Translating it yields CASSLGTGQQTDTQYF.

The genes are TRBV6-5 and TRBJ1-2; 7 nucleotides agree with TRBD1. CDR1 and CDR2 from the germline V gene are MNHEY and SVGAGI. The ends lost 0 bases at V and 2 bases at J; junction bases unmatched: 3. This CDR3 contains 15 residues. CDR3 amino acids: CASSYSLGQNYGYTF. CDR3 bases: TGTGCCAGCAGTTACTCGCTGGGACAGAACTATGGCTACACCTTC.

The rearrangement uses TRBV11-3 and TRBJ2-7; possible D gene TRBD2, 6 bases. There are 16 residues in the CDR3. From germline, CDR1 is SGHNT and CDR2 YENEEA. The V end was cut by 4 bases, the J end by 0 bases, with 16 bases between. The CDR3 nucleotides read TGTGCCAGCAGCTGCCTGACTGGGGGGAGCTCCTACGAGCAGTACTTC. Protein product: CASSCLTGGSSYEQYF.

The CDR3 nucleotides are TGTGCCAGCAGTGATGGGAGTTCGGGAAACACCATATATTTT. Translated: CASSDGSSGNTIYF. This chain uses TRBV6-1 with TRBJ1-3; D is ambiguous. This CDR3 is 14 amino acids long. V was pared by 3 bases and J by 4 bases, with 10 bases between. Germline V gene sequence: CDR1 MNHNS, CDR2 SASEGT.

This clone was counted a single time. The chain recombines TRBV5-6 with TRBJ2-7, with 10 nucleotides matching TRBD1. CDR1 is SGHDT, CDR2 YYEEEE, per germline. CDR3 length: 16 amino acids. V was clipped by 1 base and J by 5 bases; unmatched bases: 9. The CDR3, as DNA: TGTGCCAGCAGCTTGAGGAAGACAGGGGGCCGGGACGAGCAGTACTTC. Encoded protein: CASSLRKTGGRDEQYF.

Concerning this clone: One end of the junction is discordant with germline, which a read error may explain. V and J are TRBV15 and TRBJ2-7, with unresolved D. CDR1 is LNHNV and CDR2 is YYDKDF in the germline V gene (reference sequence). There are 13 residues in the CDR3. The CDR3, as DNA: TGTGCCACCAGCCGAGATCTTTTTTACGAGCAGTACTTC. It specifies CATSRDLFYEQYF.

This chain joins TRBV6-5 and TRBJ1-6, with 7 bases that match TRBD1. The CDR3 spans 16 residues. Germline CDR1 reads MNHEY; CDR2 reads SVGAGI. V dropped 2 bases and J dropped 2; count of bases not matched to a gene: 3. The CDR3 here is CASSYGQDTYNSPLHF. The CDR3 DNA reads TGTGCCAGCAGTTACGGACAGGACACCTATAATTCACCCCTCCACTTT.

The genes are TRBV6-5 and TRBJ2-1; D remains unclear. CDR3 size: 11 residues. V was cut by 7 bases and J by 4 bases, with 5 bases left in between. Germline V lookup: CDR1 MNHEY, CDR2 SVGAGI. The CDR3 loop is CASNLYNEQFF. CDR3 nucleotide sequence: TGTGCCAGCAACCTTTACAATGAGCAGTTCTTC.

The V call is TRBV6-5, the J call TRBJ1-4, with D uncertain. The V end was cut by 2 bases, the J end by 1 base, with 11 bases between. This CDR3 is built from 16 residues. Per germline, CDR1 MNHEY and CDR2 SVGAGI. The CDR3 loop is CASSYGSWGTNEKLFF. CDR3 DNA sequence: TGTGCCAGCAGTTACGGCAGCTGGGGAACTAATGAAAAACTGTTTTTT.

The chain joins TRBV5-1 to TRBJ2-7, with D possibly matching TRBD2 (6 bases). The CDR3 has 15 residues. The V gene's germline CDR1 is SGHRS and CDR2 YFSETQ. V was shortened by 6 bases and J by 3 bases, with 19 bases between the two germline ends. For the CDR3, the DNA is TGCGCCAGCAACCCCGAGCAGGGAGGTATCTACGAGCAGTACTTC. Amino acid sequence: CASNPEQGGIYEQYF.